This T cell receptor beta chain is from a study of regulatory T cells in long-lasting Graves disease. Findings of the study overall: Among the persistent patients, 2,500 to 3,000 public clonotypes were shared, more than the approximately 1,000 shared among new patients. It was peripheral blood alone, not thyroid tissue, that was studied.

According to the study, TCR beta libraries were built with iRepertoire HTBI primers and CDR3-region Arm-PCR. TCRdb called the multiplex PCR reads again in MiXCR, with one record for every CDR3 protein. The table shows 400,000 to 500,000 distinct CDR3 sequences, with roughly 15% occurring only once. Specified time point: newly diagnosed GD, antithyroid drugs for less than 3 months. PBMCs were the source of the RNA used for TCR sequencing. The sample holds many counts of this clonotype. As yet, its antigen is unknown. Separately, the same data were catalogued under a study of T cells in Graves' hyperthyroidism and ophthalmopathy. That study adds: Patients were excluded because of uncontrolled infection, other autoimmune disease, pregnancy or lactation.

This material consisted of peripheral blood mononuclear cells (PBMCs), taken at new diagnosis, from a patient treated with antithyroid drugs. The clonotype was recovered from a woman in her 30s with Graves disease.

The DNA of the CDR3 is TGTGCCAGCAGGATACTAGCGGGAGGGCCTAGTGAGCAGTTCTTC. Its protein is CASRILAGGPSEQFF. V is TRBV2 and J is TRBJ2-1; 13 bases are shared with TRBD2. The length of the CDR3 is 15 residues. Germline CDR1 and CDR2: SNHLY and FYNNEI. J was trimmed by 9 bases and V by 6 bases; bases with no gene match: 8.